This T cell receptor beta chain originates from a study of T cell changes during pregnancy in multiple sclerosis. This CDR3 spans 19 amino acids. CDR1 is SEHNR, CDR2 FQNEAQ, per germline (reference sequence). The ends lost 5 bases at V and 5 bases at J; junction bases unmatched: 19. Sequencing used immunoSEQ multiplex PCR; TCRdb keeps in-frame clones, though not all of them. The table records 43,000 or so clones, just over 90% of them present only once. The sequence was collected from a female donor with multiple sclerosis, enrolled in a pregnancy study. The rearrangement uses TRBV7-9 and TRBJ2-2; 8 positions agree with TRBD1. Sequencing was done on a sample of PBMCs (not recorded whether the cells were cultured). The DNA of the CDR3 is TGTGCCAGCAGCCGTACCGGTGGACAGGGTTTGGTCGTGACCGGGGAGCTGTTTTTT. Its translation is CASSRTGGQGLVVTGELFF. Full variable domain (missing parts from reference TRBV7-9 and TRBJ2-2): DTGVSQNPRHKITKRGQNVTFRCDPISEHNRLYWYRQTLGQGPEFLTYFQNEAQLEKSRLLSDRFSAERPKGSFSTLEIQRTEQGDSAMYLCASSRTGGQGLVVTGELFFGEGSRLTVL.